The TCR beta chain under discussion was sequenced for a study of T-cell reconstitution after alpha-beta-depleted transplantation in children. Whole-study results and caveats: Elevated TCRbeta diversity at day 60 was traced, in some patients, to surviving recipient T cells and thymic progenitors. Several hundred expanded graft clones reportedly gave rise to the alpha-beta T cells present about two months after transplant. One year after transplant, T-cell counts and diversity came mostly from newly produced T cells.

In the case of this clonotype: What it binds is not known.

CDR3 size: 12 residues. V lost 10 bases and J lost 9; bases outside the gene matches: 8. Preparation of the TCRbeta library was carried out with unique molecular identifiers. Via MiXCR, TCRdb re-called the PCR reads, giving one row per CDR3 protein. The table records under 750,000 distinct CDR3 sequences, more than 20% of them present only once. The chain uses TRBV23-1 and TRBJ2-1; 8 bases map to TRBD2. TRBV23-1 is an open reading frame, and its role is uncertain. The material was PBMCs, mostly from graft donor cells, obtained 360 days after TCRalphabeta/CD19-depleted stem cell transplant. This clonotype was sampled from a boy under two years old who had a stem cell transplant for acute myeloid leukemia, so the T cells may come from the graft donor. The CDR3 loop is CATSGGPVEQFF. The CDR3 bases are TGCGCCACCTCGGGGGGGCCGGTTGAGCAGTTCTTC.